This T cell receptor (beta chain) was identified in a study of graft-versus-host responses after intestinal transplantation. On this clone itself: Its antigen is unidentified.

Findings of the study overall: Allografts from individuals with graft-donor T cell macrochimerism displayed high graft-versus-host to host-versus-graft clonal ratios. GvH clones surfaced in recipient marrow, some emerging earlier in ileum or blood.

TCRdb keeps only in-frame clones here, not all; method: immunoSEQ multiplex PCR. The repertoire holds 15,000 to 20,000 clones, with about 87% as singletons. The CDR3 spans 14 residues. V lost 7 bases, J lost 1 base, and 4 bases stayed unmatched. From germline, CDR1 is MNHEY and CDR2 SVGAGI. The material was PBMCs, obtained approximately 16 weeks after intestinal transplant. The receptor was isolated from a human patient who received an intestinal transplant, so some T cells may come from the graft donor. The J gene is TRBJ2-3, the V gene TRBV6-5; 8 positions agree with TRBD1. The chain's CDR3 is CASNPDRGTDTQYF. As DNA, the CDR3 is TGTGCCAGCAACCCGGACAGGGGCACAGATACGCAGTATTTT.